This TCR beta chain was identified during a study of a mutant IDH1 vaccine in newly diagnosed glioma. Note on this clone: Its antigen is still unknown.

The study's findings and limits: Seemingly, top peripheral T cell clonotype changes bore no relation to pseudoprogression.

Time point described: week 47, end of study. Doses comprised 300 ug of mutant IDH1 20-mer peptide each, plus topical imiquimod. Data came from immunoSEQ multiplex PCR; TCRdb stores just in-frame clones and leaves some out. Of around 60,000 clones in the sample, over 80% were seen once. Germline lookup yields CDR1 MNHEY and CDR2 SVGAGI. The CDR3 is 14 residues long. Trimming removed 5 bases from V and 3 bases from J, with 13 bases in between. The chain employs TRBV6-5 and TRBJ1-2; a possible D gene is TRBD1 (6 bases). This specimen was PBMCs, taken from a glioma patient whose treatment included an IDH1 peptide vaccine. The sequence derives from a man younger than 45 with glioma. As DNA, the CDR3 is TGTGCCAGCAGTCCCCGGGGGGCCTACTATGGCTACACCTTC. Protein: CASSPRGAYYGYTF.